This passage covers 10 T cell receptor beta chains from one sample sequenced in a study of T cell repertoires in cytomegalovirus infection. Antigens of these TCRs are unknown. TCRdb itself ran the reads through MiXCR, one entry per CDR3 protein. The table includes 750,000 to 900,000 distinct CDR3 sequences, 29% detected once. The sequences come from cultured CD8+ T cells from PBMCs, collected from culture after CMV antigen stimulation. The receptors shown here come from a human donor in good health (CMV status not recorded). Some clones in this sample may be carry-over from other donors' samples.

V gene TRBV7-8 combines with J gene TRBJ2-7; TRBD1 matches at 8 bases. The CDR3 length is 16 residues. V dropped 3 bases and J dropped 0; count of bases not matched to a gene: 7. The germline CDR1 and CDR2 sequences are SGHVS and FQNEAQ. Here the CDR3 DNA reads TGTGCCAGCAGCTTTGGGGCCAGGGGGCTCTCCTACGAGCAGTACTTC. The encoded protein is CASSFGARGLSYEQYF.

Note on this clonotype: This clone may be a read error of a much larger clone one base away. The chain links TRBV7-8 to TRBJ1-5; 7 bases line up with TRBD1. Germline CDR1 is SGHVS and CDR2 is FQNEAQ. CDR3 length: 19 residues. The CDR3, as DNA: TGTGCCAGCAGCTTAGGGGCAGGGGGAAAGGGTTATAGCAAACAGCCCCAGCATTTT. Protein product: CASSLGAGGKGYSKQPQHF.

The V gene is TRBV7-9, the J gene TRBJ2-1; 9 positions agree with TRBD2. The germline V gene encodes CDR1 SEHNR and CDR2 FQNEAQ (reference sequence). There are 16 residues in the CDR3. The V and J ends lost 2 bases and 3 bases, in that order; junction bases with no gene match: 5. The DNA of the CDR3 is TGTGCCAGCAGCTTAATAGCGGGGGAACACTACAATGAGCAGTTCTTC. Protein product: CASSLIAGEHYNEQFF.

This clonotype has a count of ten or more. In DNA, the CDR3 is TGTGCCAGCAGCCCTGAGACAGGGGGCGAGTGGAATGAGCAGTTCTTC. This gives the protein CASSPETGGEWNEQFF. This chain connects TRBV7-9 to TRBJ2-1; 10 bases map to TRBD1. Germline trimming cut 5 bases from V and 7 bases from J; bases unmatched to any gene: 11. The CDR3 is made up of 16 amino acids. Germline V gives CDR1 SEHNR, CDR2 FQNEAQ (reference sequence).

This rearrangement joins TRBV20-1 to TRBJ2-7; D gene uncertain. The germline V gene has CDR1 DFQATT and CDR2 SNEGSKA (reference sequence). V was cut by 2 bases and J by 6 bases, with 14 bases left in between. The length of the CDR3 is 13 residues. The CDR3 spells CSARFASEGEQYF. CDR3 nucleotide sequence: TGCAGTGCTAGATTTGCGAGTGAAGGCGAGCAGTACTTC.

Only one count was recorded for this clonotype. The chain carries TRBV29-1 and TRBJ2-2; TRBD1 matches 11 bases. The germline V gene has CDR1 SQVTM and CDR2 ANQGSEA. This CDR3 contains 16 residues. J gave up 6 bases and V 5 bases, and 11 bases lay outside the gene matches. DNA for the CDR3: TGCAGCGTTCAAGGCCCGGGACAGGGGGGTTCCGGGGAGCTGTTTTTT. It codes for CSVQGPGQGGSGELFF.

This clonotype was observed a few times. CDR3 nucleotides: TGTGCCAGCAGCCCGGAGGGACAGGGGGCCTCCTACGAGCAGTACGTC. This codes for CASSPEGQGASYEQYV. The chain has TRBV6-2 or TRBV6-3 and TRBJ2-7; 12 bases line up with TRBD1. Germline assignment: CDR1 MNHEY and CDR2 SVGEGT. CDR3 length: 16 amino acids. The V and J ends lost 6 bases and 0 bases, in that order; junction bases with no gene match: 6.

The chain has TRBV9 and TRBJ1-6, with D unresolved. The CDR3 spans 13 residues. Trimming removed 0 bases from V and 7 bases from J, with 5 bases in between. Germline CDR1 is SGDLS and CDR2 is YYNGEE. The CDR3 spells CASSVGQNSPLHF. The CDR3 DNA is TGTGCCAGCAGCGTAGGGCAGAATTCACCCCTCCACTTT.

This clonotype is classed as medium-sized. The CDR3 DNA follows: TGTGCCAGCAGTTACTCGGACAACTATGGCTACACCTTC. Protein: CASSYSDNYGYTF. The chain carries TRBV6-2 or TRBV6-3 and TRBJ1-2; D gene unclear. The CDR3 sequence is 13 residues long. Trimming pared 0 bases from V and 2 bases from J, leaving 4 bases between. CDR1 is MNHEY, CDR2 SVGEGT, per germline.

The V gene is TRBV6-1, the J gene TRBJ1-6; TRBD1 is a possible D gene (5 bases). Germline loops: CDR1 MNHNS, CDR2 SASEGT. The CDR3 is made up of 13 amino acids. V lost 10 bases to trimming and J lost 6 bases, with 13 bases between them. CDR3 in DNA: TGTGCCAACCGGGGGACTACTAATTCACCCCTCCACTTT. Its protein is CANRGTTNSPLHF.